This TCR beta chain was recovered during a study of blood T cell repertoires in COVID-19. Across the study: COVID-19 samples, acute and convalescent, were from the United States, Italy and Spain. T cells, B-cell-depleted T cells, or PBMCs provided the cDNA or gDNA that served as material.

Trimming removed 0 bases at V and 5 bases at J, with 16 bases between. This CDR3 is 16 amino acids long. Germline CDR1 reads LNHNV; CDR2 reads YYDKDF (reference sequence). Those enrolled in Seattle joined during active infection and were followed longitudinally afterward. Study processing details: Scientists estimated how many nucleated cells there were by amplifying reference gene primers. Clones were read by immunoSEQ multiplex PCR, and TCRdb kept only the in-frame ones, dropping some. From that table come the V and J calls and clone size; the DNA was used to work out D and trimming. The repertoire has almost 200,000 clones, around four fifths of them found once; the top ten carry about 0.91%.

The chain joins TRBV15 to TRBJ1-1; D may be TRBD1 (5 bases). This TCR derives from a man aged 55 to 69 with COVID-19, enrolled during active disease. Sequenced material: peripheral blood. In nucleotides, the CDR3 is TGTGCCACCAGCAGAGATATCCGGCCCCGGGGGACTGAAGCTTTCTTT. Its translation: CATSRDIRPRGTEAFF.